This T cell receptor (beta chain) was retrieved from a study of T cells in Graves' hyperthyroidism and ophthalmopathy. At the level of the study: Peripheral blood was obtained at initial diagnosis, preceding any treatment.

This clonotype was counted a few times. The junction and the germline gene differ at one end; a read error may be behind it. From germline, CDR1 is SGHRS and CDR2 YFSETQ. The CDR3 has 15 residues. The CDR3 regions of TCR beta were amplified from RNA transcripts. When the TCR CDR3 underwent first-round RT-PCR, the HTBI primer set was used. TCRdb reprocessed the multiplex PCR reads with MiXCR, giving one entry per CDR3 protein. Of roughly 360,000 distinct CDR3 sequences detected, 13% appear once; the ten largest clones hold less than 25%. The receptor's source is a man aged 25-45 years with Graves' hyperthyroidism that later progressed to Graves' ophthalmopathy. V gene TRBV5-1 combines with J gene TRBJ1-5; tentatively, D is TRBD1 (5 bases). The sample taken for sequencing was blood. The CDR3 sequence is CAGSLEAGGNQPQHF. DNA of the CDR3: TGCGCCGGCAGCTTGGAAGCTGGGGGGAATCAGCCCCAGCATTTT.